One and the same sample provided the 15 T cell receptor beta chains below, sequenced in a study of cytomegalovirus exposure and HLA in healthy donors. It was with 60 Vbeta and 13 Jbeta primers that the PCR ran. Some clones are missing from TCRdb's copy, which holds only in-frame ones; the method was immunoSEQ multiplex PCR. Of some 140,000 clones in the sample, roughly 80% were seen once. The sequencing input was PBMCs. Every receptor here comes from a man younger than 30 in good health and CMV-seronegative.

V usage is TRBV4-3 and J usage is TRBJ2-2; D is uncertain. The CDR3 runs to 12 residues. The germline V and J ends were trimmed by 0 bases and 8 bases, with 4 bases remaining between them. Germline V gene lookup returns CDR1 LGHNA and CDR2 YSLEER. The CDR3 sequence is CASSQELGELFF. The DNA of the CDR3 is TGCGCCAGCAGCCAAGAACTGGGGGAGCTGTTTTTT.

Comment on this clone: This specimen includes other DNA sequences encoding the same CDR3. The rearrangement uses TRBV5-6 and TRBJ1-2; possible D gene TRBD1, 6 bases. CDR1 SGHDT and CDR2 YYEEEE come from the germline V gene. V was shortened by 0 bases and J by 8 bases, with 8 bases between the two germline ends. The CDR3 contains 12 residues. CDR3: CASSLEGGGYTF. The CDR3 bases are TGTGCCAGCAGCTTGGAAGGGGGAGGCTACACCTTC.

V is TRBV18 and J is TRBJ1-1; D not certain. This CDR3 contains 15 residues. Trimming left V 0 bases short and J 4 bases short, with 12 bases between. Germline lookup yields CDR1 KGHSH and CDR2 LQKENI. CDR3 sequence: CASSPPSESGTEAFF. In DNA form, the CDR3 reads TGTGCCAGCTCACCACCCAGCGAGAGTGGCACTGAAGCTTTCTTT.

This clone rates as medium-sized (0.01 to 0.1%). V is TRBV4-3 and J is TRBJ2-7; 8 nucleotides align to TRBD1. In germline, CDR1 is LGHNA, CDR2 YSLEER. J lost 2 bases, V lost 1 base, and 1 base had no gene match. The CDR3 runs to 14 residues. The CDR3 nucleotides read TGCGCCAGCAGCCAAGGGACAGGGACCTACGAGCAGTACTTC. Amino acids: CASSQGTGTYEQYF.

The J gene is TRBJ1-1, the V gene TRBV19; a weak D match, TRBD1 (6 bases). This CDR3 has 16 amino acids. The ends were cut back, 6 bases at V and 5 bases at J, with 22 bases in the middle. Germline assignment: CDR1 LNHDA and CDR2 SQIVND (reference sequence). CDR3 sequence: CASSAGRGGGGTEAFF. In DNA, the CDR3 is TGTGCCAGTAGCGCCGGCAGGGGTGGGGGTGGTACTGAAGCTTTCTTT.

This chain uses TRBV10-3 with TRBJ1-3; no clear D gene. CDR3 size: 13 residues. V lost 8 bases and J 4 bases, leaving 12 bases between the germline ends. Per the germline V gene, CDR1 is ENHRY and CDR2 is SYGVKD. The CDR3 loop reads CAISPGSGNTIYF. For the CDR3, the DNA is TGTGCCATCTCCCCAGGTTCAGGAAACACCATATATTTT.

The chain links TRBV7-2 to TRBJ2-3; tentative D call: TRBD1 (6 bases). Germline lookup yields CDR1 SGHTA and CDR2 FQGNSA. V dropped 4 bases and J dropped 4 bases, with 9 bases sitting between them. The CDR3 totals 13 residues. CDR3 protein: CASSSNRADTQYF. The CDR3 DNA reads as TGTGCCAGCAGCTCGAACAGGGCAGATACGCAGTATTTT. Full variable domain (missing parts from reference TRBV7-2 and TRBJ2-3): GAGVSQSPSNKVTEKGKDVELRCDPISGHTALYWYRQSLGQGLEFLIYFQGNSAPDKSGLPSDRFSAERTGGSVSTLTIQRTQQEDSAVYLCASSSNRADTQYFGPGTRLTVL.

Only a few counts were recorded for this clone. The chain combines TRBV4-1 with TRBJ2-7; 7 bases map to TRBD1. The CDR3 runs to 16 residues. V was pared by 1 base and J by 0 bases, with 6 bases of the junction left unmatched. The V gene's germline CDR1 is MGHRA and CDR2 YSYEKL. The CDR3 region is CASSQGTGLSSYEQYF. CDR3 DNA: TGCGCCAGCAGCCAAGGGACAGGTCTAAGCTCCTACGAGCAGTACTTC.

The gene calls are TRBV18 and TRBJ1-6, with TRBD1 identical over 7 bases. CDR1 and CDR2 from the germline V gene are KGHSH and LQKENI. The CDR3 contains 15 residues. Trimming cost V 4 bases and J 8 bases; bases outside gene matches: 8. CDR3 nucleotides: TGTGCCAGCTCACGCCTCCGGGACAGCCATTCACCCCTCCACTTT. This gives the protein CASSRLRDSHSPLHF.

The CDR3 here is CASSQETIRASGQTWADTQYF. CDR3 in DNA: TGCGCCAGCAGCCAAGAAACGATTAGGGCTAGCGGGCAGACCTGGGCGGATACGCAGTATTTT. The chain combines TRBV4-3 with TRBJ2-3; TRBD2 matches 8 bases. V lost 0 bases to trimming and J lost 6 bases; unmatched junction nucleotides: 23. Germline-derived CDR1 and CDR2 are LGHNA and YSLEER. The CDR3 extends over 21 amino acids.

The chain links TRBV30 to TRBJ1-2; D is perhaps TRBD1 (5 bases). CDR1 is GTSNPN and CDR2 is SVGIG in the germline V gene (reference sequence). The CDR3 is 12 residues long. Trimming pared 1 base from V and 4 bases from J, leaving 7 bases between. The CDR3 DNA follows: TGTGCCTGGAGTGCGGACATCTATGGCTACACCTTC. This translates into CAWSADIYGYTF. Based on the CDR3 plus reference TRBV30 and TRBJ1-2, the full variable domain is SQTIHQWPATLVQPVGSPLSLECTVEGTSNPNLYWYRQAAGRGLQLLFYSVGIGQISSEVPQNLSASRPQDRQFILSSKKLLLSDSGFYLCAWSADIYGYTFGSGTRLTVV.

DNA for the CDR3: TGCGCCAGCAGCCTAAGTCATACGGAGACGAACACTGAAGCTTTCTTT. It specifies CASSLSHTETNTEAFF. This chain uses TRBV4-3 with TRBJ1-1; D gene ambiguous. This CDR3 region has 16 residues. The V end was cut by 4 bases, the J end by 1 base, with 16 bases between. Germline V CDR1 and CDR2: LGHNA, YSLEER.

This chain's CDR3 is CAWSATGGNNQPQHF. The CDR3 bases are TGTGCCTGGAGTGCGACAGGGGGGAACAATCAGCCCCAGCATTTT. The J gene is TRBJ1-5, the V gene TRBV30; TRBD1 agrees at 9 bases. Germline assignment: CDR1 GTSNPN and CDR2 SVGIG (reference sequence). The CDR3 is made up of 15 amino acids. The V segment lost 1 base and the J segment 3 bases; nucleotides outside the gene matches: 4. Together with reference TRBV30 and TRBJ1-5, the CDR3 gives the full variable domain: SQTIHQWPATLVQPVGSPLSLECTVEGTSNPNLYWYRQAAGRGLQLLFYSVGIGQISSEVPQNLSASRPQDRQFILSSKKLLLSDSGFYLCAWSATGGNNQPQHFGDGTRLSIL.

The chain couples TRBV19 to TRBJ2-4; D is possibly TRBD2 (5 bases). V gave up 6 bases and J gave up 9 bases, with 21 bases separating them. This CDR3 has 15 residues. Germline V gives CDR1 LNHDA, CDR2 SQIVND (reference sequence). CDR3 in amino acids: CASSTQGGSRGIQYF. The CDR3 bases are TGTGCCAGTAGCACCCAAGGTGGCTCCCGGGGCATTCAGTACTTC.

J is TRBJ2-1 and V is TRBV7-9; D ambiguous. Per germline, CDR1 SEHNR and CDR2 FQNEAQ (reference sequence). V shed 3 bases and J shed 1 base, with 10 bases lying between them. CDR3 size: 15 residues. The CDR3 DNA reads TGTGCCAGCAGCTTCATAAGTGCGTCCTACAATGAGCAGTTCTTC. Translation: CASSFISASYNEQFF.